This entry features one T cell receptor (beta chain) sequence. The antigen remains undetermined. Deletions cut 2 bases from V and 7 bases from J, with 10 bases between. Germline V gene data show CDR1 as KGHDR and CDR2 as SFDVKD. The length of the CDR3 is 14 residues. This entry is derived from a study of Ad26.COV2.S vaccination and SARS-CoV-2 variants. The overall study: Once or twice, 56 days apart, Ad26.COV2.S was delivered intramuscularly. The study, taken as a whole, reports: Those who received the vaccine showed greater spike-specific TCR breadth than those given placebo.

Generated by immunoSEQ multiplex PCR, the TCRdb table keeps only in-frame clones and is missing some. Of around 300,000 clones listed, 65% to 90% are singletons. The treatment is: roughly 19 received Ad26.COV2.S at low or high dose, single or two shots; several received placebo; per-sample allocation not given. Day 63 following the first vaccine or placebo injection was when the samples were taken. This person who donated was an adult of 18-55 years in Boston. The chain employs TRBV24-1 and TRBJ2-2; no clear D gene. Sequencing used peripheral blood, obtained in a trial of Ad26.COV2.S vaccine versus placebo. The receptor's source is a person aged 18 to 65 who received the Ad26.COV2.S COVID-19 vaccine or a placebo. CDR3 sequence reads: CATSDSLFVGELFF. Written as DNA, the CDR3 is TGTGCCACCAGTGATTCCCTTTTTGTCGGGGAGCTGTTTTTT.